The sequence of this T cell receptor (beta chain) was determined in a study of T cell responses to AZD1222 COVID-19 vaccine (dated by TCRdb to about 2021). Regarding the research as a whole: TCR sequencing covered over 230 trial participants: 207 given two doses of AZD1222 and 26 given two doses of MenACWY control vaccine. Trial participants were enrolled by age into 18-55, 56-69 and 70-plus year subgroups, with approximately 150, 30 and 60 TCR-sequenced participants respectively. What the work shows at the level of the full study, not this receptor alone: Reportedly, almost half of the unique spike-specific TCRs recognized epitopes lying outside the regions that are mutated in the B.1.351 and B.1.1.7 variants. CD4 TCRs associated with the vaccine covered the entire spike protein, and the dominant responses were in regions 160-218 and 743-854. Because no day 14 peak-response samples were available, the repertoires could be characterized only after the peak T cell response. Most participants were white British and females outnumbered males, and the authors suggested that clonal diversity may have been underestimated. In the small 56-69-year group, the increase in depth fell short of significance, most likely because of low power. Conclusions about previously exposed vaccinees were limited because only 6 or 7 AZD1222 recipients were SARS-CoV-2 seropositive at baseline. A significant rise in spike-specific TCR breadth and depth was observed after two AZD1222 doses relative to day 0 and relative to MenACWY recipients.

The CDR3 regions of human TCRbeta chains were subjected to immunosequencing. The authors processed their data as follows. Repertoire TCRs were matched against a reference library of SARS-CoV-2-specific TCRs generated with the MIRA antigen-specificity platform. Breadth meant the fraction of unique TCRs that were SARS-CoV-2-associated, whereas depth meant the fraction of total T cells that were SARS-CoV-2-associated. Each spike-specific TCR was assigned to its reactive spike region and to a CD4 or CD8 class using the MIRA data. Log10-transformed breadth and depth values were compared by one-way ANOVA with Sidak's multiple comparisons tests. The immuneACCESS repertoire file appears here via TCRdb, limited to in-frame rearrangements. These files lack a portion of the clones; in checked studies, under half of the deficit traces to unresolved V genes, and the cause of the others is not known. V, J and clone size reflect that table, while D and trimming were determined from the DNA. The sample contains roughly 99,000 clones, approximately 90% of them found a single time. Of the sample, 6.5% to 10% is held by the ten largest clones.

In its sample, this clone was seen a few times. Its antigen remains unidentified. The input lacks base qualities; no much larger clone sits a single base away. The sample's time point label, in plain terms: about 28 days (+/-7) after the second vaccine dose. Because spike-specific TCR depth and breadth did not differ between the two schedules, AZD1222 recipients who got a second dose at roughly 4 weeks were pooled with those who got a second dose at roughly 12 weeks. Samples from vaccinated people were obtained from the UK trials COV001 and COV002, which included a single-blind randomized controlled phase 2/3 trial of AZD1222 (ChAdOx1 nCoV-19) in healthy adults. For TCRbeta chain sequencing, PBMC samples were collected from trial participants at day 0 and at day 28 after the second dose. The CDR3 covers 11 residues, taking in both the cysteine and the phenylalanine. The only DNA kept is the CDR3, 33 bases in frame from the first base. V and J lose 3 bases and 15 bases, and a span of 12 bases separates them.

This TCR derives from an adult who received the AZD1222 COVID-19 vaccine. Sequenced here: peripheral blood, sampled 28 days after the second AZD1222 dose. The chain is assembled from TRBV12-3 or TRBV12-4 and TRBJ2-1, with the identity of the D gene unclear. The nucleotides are TGTGCCAGCAGTTTCTTCACAGATACGTTCTTC. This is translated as CASSFFTDTFF.